This T cell receptor beta chain was observed in a study of B cell selection in AIRE deficiency (dated by TCRdb to 2018 to 2020). Regarding the study in general: Researchers compared the TCRbeta repertoires of sorted blood CD4+ conventional T cells and regulatory T cells from AIRE-deficient patients with the corresponding repertoires from healthy controls. The TCR-sequenced cohort comprised about five AIRE-deficient APECED patients and about five healthy control donors. What the work shows at the level of the full study, not this receptor alone: Of over 3,000 shared Treg TCRbeta sequences, around 31% were shared only among healthy donors and 9.3% only among patients, suggesting less efficient Treg selection without AIRE. Shared Treg sequences had shorter CDR3s, which reflects a bias toward rearrangements containing few non-templated nucleotide insertions. In AIRE-deficient patients, Tconv and Treg cells had TCRBV gene usage, CDR3 length and TCR diversity comparable to those in healthy donors. Sequencing covered only TCRbeta chains, and 35% to 40% of shared healthy-donor Treg sequences were also present in healthy Tconv, possibly due to differing TCRalpha chains. Approximately 33% of the Treg TCRbeta sequences shared among healthy donors turned up in patient Tconv cells, suggesting that Treg-biased clones are diverted into the Tconv compartment.

V was cut back by 0 bases and J by 10 bases, leaving a gap of 9 bases between them. Counted from cysteine to phenylalanine, this CDR3 has 12 amino acids. Only the CDR3 DNA stays, 36 bases, in frame from base 1. CDR1 and CDR2 were assigned from the germline V gene (reference sequence) as MNHNY and SVGAGI. For sorting, conventional CD4 T cells were defined as CD4+CD127+ cells. Control samples were obtained from healthy donors who were not related to the patients. A FACSAria flow cytometer was used to sort the Tconv and Treg cells intended for TCRbeta sequencing. The sorted cells went into 5-ml round-bottom polystyrene tubes, and the dry cell pellets were then frozen at -80 degrees C until sequencing. Notes on this clone: It has no known antigen specificity. Per-base qualities were not stored, and no clone one base away is much larger.

The immunoSEQ platform was used for TCRbeta chain sequencing. In the original analysis: Pooled conventional T cell repertoires yielded about 1.1x10^5 distinct in-frame TCRbeta sequences from patients and 13.4x10^4 from healthy donors. Treg TCRbeta sequences shared by two or more individuals were defined as public, and these public Treg TCRbeta sequences were subsequently searched for in Tconv repertoires. To test for differences between groups, Mann-Whitney U tests with Bonferroni-Dunn correction were run in GraphPad Prism 7.03. Held by TCRdb, this immuneACCESS table contains in-frame sequences only and omits some clones. Under half of the omission traces to an unresolved V gene where checked; the cause of the rest is unknown. The V and J calls and clone size were taken over from that table, and D and trimming were inferred from the DNA. Across this sample there are roughly 25,000 clones, with 90% to 98% seen only once. The ten largest clonotypes hold roughly 0.2% of the sample.

This receptor was obtained from a human donor in good health. The chain is made from TRBV6-6 and TRBJ1-2; no confident D gene assignment can be made. The sequenced sample consisted of CD4+CD127+ conventional T cells sorted from PBMCs. The CDR3 region: CASSYSIGDYTF. The DNA sequence reads TGTGCCAGCAGTTACTCGATCGGGGACTACACCTTC.